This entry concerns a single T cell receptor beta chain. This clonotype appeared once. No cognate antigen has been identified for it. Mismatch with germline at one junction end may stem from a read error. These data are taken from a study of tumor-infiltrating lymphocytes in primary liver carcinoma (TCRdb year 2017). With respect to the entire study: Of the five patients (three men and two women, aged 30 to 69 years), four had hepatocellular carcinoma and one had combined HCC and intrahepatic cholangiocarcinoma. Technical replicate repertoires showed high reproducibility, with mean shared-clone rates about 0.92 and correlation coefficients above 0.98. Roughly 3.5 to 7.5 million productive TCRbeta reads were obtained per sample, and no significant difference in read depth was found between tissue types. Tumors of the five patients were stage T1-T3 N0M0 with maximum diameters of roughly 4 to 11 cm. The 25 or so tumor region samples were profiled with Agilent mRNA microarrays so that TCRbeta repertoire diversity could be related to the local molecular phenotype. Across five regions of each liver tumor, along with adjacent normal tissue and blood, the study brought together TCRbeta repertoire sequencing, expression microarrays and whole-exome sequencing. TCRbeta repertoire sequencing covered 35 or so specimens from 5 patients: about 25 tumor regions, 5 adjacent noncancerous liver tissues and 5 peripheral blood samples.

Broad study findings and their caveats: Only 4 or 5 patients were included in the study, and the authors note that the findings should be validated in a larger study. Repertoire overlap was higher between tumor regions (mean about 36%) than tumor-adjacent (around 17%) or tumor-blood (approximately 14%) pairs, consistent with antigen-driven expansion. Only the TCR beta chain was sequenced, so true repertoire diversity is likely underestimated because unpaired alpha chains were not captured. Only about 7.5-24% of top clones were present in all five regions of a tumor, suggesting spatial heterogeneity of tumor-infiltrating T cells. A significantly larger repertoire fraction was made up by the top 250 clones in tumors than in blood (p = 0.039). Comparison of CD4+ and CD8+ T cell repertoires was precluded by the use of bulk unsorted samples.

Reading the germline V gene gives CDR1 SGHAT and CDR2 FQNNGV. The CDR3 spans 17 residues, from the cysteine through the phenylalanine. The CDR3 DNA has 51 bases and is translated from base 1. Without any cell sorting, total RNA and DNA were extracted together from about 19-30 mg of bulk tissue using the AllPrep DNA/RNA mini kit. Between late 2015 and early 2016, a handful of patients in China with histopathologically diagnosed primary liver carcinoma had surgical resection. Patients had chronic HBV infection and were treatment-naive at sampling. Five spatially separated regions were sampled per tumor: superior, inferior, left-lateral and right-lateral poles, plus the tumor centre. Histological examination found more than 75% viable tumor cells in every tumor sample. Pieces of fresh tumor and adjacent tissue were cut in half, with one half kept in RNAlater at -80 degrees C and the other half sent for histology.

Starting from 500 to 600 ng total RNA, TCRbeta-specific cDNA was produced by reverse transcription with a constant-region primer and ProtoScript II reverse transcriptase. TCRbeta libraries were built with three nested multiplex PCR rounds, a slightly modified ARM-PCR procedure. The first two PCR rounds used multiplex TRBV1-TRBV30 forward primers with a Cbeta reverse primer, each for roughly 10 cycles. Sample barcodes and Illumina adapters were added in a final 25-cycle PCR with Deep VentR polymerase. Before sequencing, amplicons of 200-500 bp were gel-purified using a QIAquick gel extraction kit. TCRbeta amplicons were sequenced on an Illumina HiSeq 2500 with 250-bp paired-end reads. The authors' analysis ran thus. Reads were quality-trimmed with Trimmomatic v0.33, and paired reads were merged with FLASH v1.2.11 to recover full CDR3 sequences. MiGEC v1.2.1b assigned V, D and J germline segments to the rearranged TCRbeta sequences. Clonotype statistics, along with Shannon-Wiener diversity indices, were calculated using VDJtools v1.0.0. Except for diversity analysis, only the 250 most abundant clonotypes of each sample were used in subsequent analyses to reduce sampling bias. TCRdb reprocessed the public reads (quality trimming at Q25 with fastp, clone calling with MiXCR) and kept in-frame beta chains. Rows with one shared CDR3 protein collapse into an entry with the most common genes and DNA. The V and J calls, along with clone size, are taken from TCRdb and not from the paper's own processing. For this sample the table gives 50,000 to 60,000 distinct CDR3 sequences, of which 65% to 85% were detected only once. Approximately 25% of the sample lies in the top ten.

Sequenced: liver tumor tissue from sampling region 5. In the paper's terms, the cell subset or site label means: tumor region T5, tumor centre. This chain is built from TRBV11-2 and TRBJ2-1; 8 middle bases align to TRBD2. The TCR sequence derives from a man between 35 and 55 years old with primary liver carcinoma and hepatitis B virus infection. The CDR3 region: CACSSDRGGRFYNGQFF. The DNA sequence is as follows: TGTGCCTGTAGCTCAGATAGGGGCGGGAGGTTCTACAATGGGCAGTTCTTC.